These 30 T cell receptor beta chains were all obtained from the same sample, sequenced in a study of T cell clonotyping in hematopoietic cell transplantation. Sequencing used immunoSEQ multiplex PCR; TCRdb keeps in-frame clones, though not all of them. The sample has fewer than 15,000 clones; just under 95% are singletons. Sequenced material: PBMCs, taken 100 days after allogeneic stem cell transplant. The receptors were gathered from a female patient aged 50-60 years who had an allogeneic stem cell transplant from an unrelated donor, so the T cells may come from the graft donor. Some clones in this sample may be carry-over from other donors' samples.

This chain uses TRBV9 with TRBJ1-2; tentative D call: TRBD1 (5 bases). V gave up 1 base and J gave up 0 bases, with 16 bases separating them. Per germline, CDR1 SGDLS and CDR2 YYNGEE. The CDR3 length is 17 residues. The CDR3 spells CASSVLGRAYANYGYTF. CDR3 nucleotides: TGTGCCAGCAGCGTACTAGGCAGGGCCTACGCTAACTATGGCTACACCTTC.

The CDR3 reads CASSEVELTGELFF. The DNA for the CDR3 is TGTGCCAGCAGTGAGGTAGAACTCACCGGGGAGCTGTTTTTT. This chain uses TRBV25-1 with TRBJ2-2, with D uncertain. This CDR3 has 14 amino acids. CDR1 MGHDK and CDR2 SYGVNS come from the germline V gene. V was cut by 3 bases and J by 4 bases, with 9 bases left in between.

V usage is TRBV27 and J usage is TRBJ1-1, with a tentative D call TRBD1 (6 bases). V lost 6 bases, J lost 7 bases, and 21 bases lay in between. Germline V gene sequence: CDR1 MNHEY, CDR2 SMNVEV (reference sequence). The CDR3 has 15 residues. CDR3 DNA: TGTGCCAGCAGAGACATTCAGGGGAGCTACCTTGAAGCTTTCTTT. It encodes CASRDIQGSYLEAFF.

V usage is TRBV9 and J usage is TRBJ1-2, with D uncertain. V lost 4 bases and J 4 bases, leaving 11 bases between the germline ends. Looked up from germline, CDR1 is SGDLS and CDR2 is YYNGEE. The CDR3 has 13 amino acids. For the CDR3, the DNA is TGTGCCAGCAGCCCCCGGATGAGCTATGGCTACACCTTC. This codes for CASSPRMSYGYTF.

V gene TRBV20-1 combines with J gene TRBJ1-4; D uncertain. V was shortened by 1 base and J by 14 bases, with 11 bases between the two germline ends. The CDR3 has 11 amino acids. In germline, CDR1 is DFQATT, CDR2 SNEGSKA (reference sequence). The CDR3 reads CSARGIKGLFF. The CDR3 DNA reads as TGCAGTGCTAGAGGGATAAAGGGCCTGTTTTTT.

This chain joins TRBV14 and TRBJ2-2, with 9 nucleotides matching TRBD2. The V gene end was trimmed by 4 bases and the J gene end by 6 bases; junction bases not matched to a gene: 3. Germline assignment: CDR1 SGHDN and CDR2 FVKESK. The CDR3 length is 14 residues. In DNA form, the CDR3 reads TGTGCCAGCAGCCGGGGACTAGCTCCCGGGGAGCTGTTTTTT. Its translation: CASSRGLAPGELFF.

The CDR3 region has the DNA TGTGCCAGCAGCCCCTTTGGTCCTGGAAACACCATATATTTT. Amino acids: CASSPFGPGNTIYF. The chain recombines TRBV27 with TRBJ1-3, with D uncertain. This CDR3 is 14 amino acids long. Germline-derived CDR1 and CDR2 are MNHEY and SMNVEV (reference sequence). V lost 6 bases and J 2 bases, leaving 11 bases between the germline ends.

This clone has just one count. V and J are TRBV30 and TRBJ2-7; possibly TRBD2 for D (5 bases). Trimming cost V 1 base and J 0 bases, with 13 bases left between them. The length of the CDR3 is 15 residues. Germline V gives CDR1 GTSNPN, CDR2 SVGIG (reference sequence). The CDR3 region has the DNA TGTGCCTGGAGTGCCCCCGAGACTACCTCCTACGAGCAGTACTTC. Translating it yields CAWSAPETTSYEQYF.

V usage is TRBV5-4 and J usage is TRBJ2-5; D is undetermined. CDR1 is SGHNT, CDR2 YYREEE, per germline (reference sequence). The CDR3 runs to 14 residues. V lost 2 bases, J lost 1 base, and 9 bases lay in between. The DNA of the CDR3 is TGTGCCAGCAGCTTTATCGGGTCCCAAGAGACCCAGTACTTC. Protein sequence: CASSFIGSQETQYF.

The V gene is TRBV5-1, the J gene TRBJ1-2; no reliable D call. Germline lookup yields CDR1 SGHRS and CDR2 YFSETQ. V lost 0 bases, J lost 1 base, and 10 bases lay in between. The CDR3 totals 15 residues. CDR3 sequence reads: CASSLVAGDNYGYTF. In nucleotides, the CDR3 is TGCGCCAGCAGCTTGGTAGCAGGAGATAACTATGGCTACACCTTC.

This chain joins TRBV27 and TRBJ1-1; tentative D call: TRBD1 (5 bases). The CDR3 covers 18 residues. V was cut by 6 bases and J by 0 bases, with 23 bases left in between. The germline gives CDR1 MNHEY, CDR2 SMNVEV (reference sequence). CDR3 sequence (DNA): TGTGCCAGCAGCAGAATTTTAGGGACGGCGGTCATGAACACTGAAGCTTTCTTT. It yields the protein CASSRILGTAVMNTEAFF.

V is TRBV10-3 and J is TRBJ1-5; maybe TRBD1 (5 bases). Germline V gene lookup returns CDR1 ENHRY and CDR2 SYGVKD. With 4 bases removed from V and 4 bases from J, the gap between germline ends came to 11 bases. This CDR3 contains 14 residues. The CDR3 coding sequence is TGTGCCATCAGTGCGGGGGATATGAATCAGCCCCAGCATTTT. This encodes CAISAGDMNQPQHF.

The chain joins TRBV11-2 to TRBJ1-1, with a weak D call TRBD1 (5 bases). Trimming cost V 0 bases and J 10 bases, with 15 bases left between them. Germline values: CDR1 SGHAT, CDR2 FQNNGV. This CDR3 region has 14 residues. The CDR3 protein is CASSLEWQTRGAFF. The CDR3, as DNA: TGTGCCAGCAGCTTAGAGTGGCAGACGAGGGGAGCTTTCTTT. Drawing the rest from reference TRBV11-2 and TRBJ1-1, the complete variable domain is EAGVAQSPRYKIIEKRQSVAFWCNPISGHATLYWYQQILGQGPKLLIQFQNNGVVDDSQLPKDRFSAERLKGVDSTLKIQPAKLEDSAVYLCASSLEWQTRGAFFGQGTRLTVV.

The rearrangement joins TRBV28 to TRBJ2-2; 9 bases are a match to TRBD1. CDR1 MDHEN and CDR2 SYDVKM come from the germline V gene. J gave up 10 bases and V 6 bases, and 12 bases lay outside the gene matches. This CDR3 is built from 15 residues. CDR3 sequence (DNA): TGTGCCAGCAGCCTGGGACAGGGAGTGAGTGAGGAGCTGTTTTTT. This sequence encodes CASSLGQGVSEELFF.

The gene calls are TRBV28 and TRBJ2-1; maybe TRBD2 (6 bases). V shed 6 bases and J shed 2 bases, with 17 bases lying between them. The CDR3 loop spans 16 amino acids. In germline, CDR1 is MDHEN, CDR2 SYDVKM. In DNA, the CDR3 is TGTGCCAGCAGCCGAAATCCTAGCGAAGCCTACAATGAGCAGTTCTTC. Its protein product is CASSRNPSEAYNEQFF.

The chain carries TRBV18 and TRBJ2-3, with D maybe TRBD1 (6 bases). Trimming took 3 bases from V and 4 from J, leaving 17 bases between them. This CDR3 has 16 residues. CDR1 is KGHSH, CDR2 LQKENI, per germline. The CDR3 DNA reads as TGTGCCAGCTCACCTACAGGGCCAGTTAACGCAGATACGCAGTATTTT. Translated, it gives CASSPTGPVNADTQYF.

The chain is built from TRBV5-4 and TRBJ2-7, with 9 nucleotides matching TRBD1. Germline V gene lookup returns CDR1 SGHNT and CDR2 YYREEE (reference sequence). The V and J ends lost 3 bases and 5 bases, in that order; junction bases with no gene match: 9. CDR3 length: 15 residues. CDR3 sequence reads: CASSSKQGAKDEQYF. The CDR3 region has the DNA TGTGCCAGCAGCTCAAAACAGGGGGCGAAGGACGAGCAGTACTTC.

The J gene is TRBJ2-3, the V gene TRBV9; D not certain. The germline CDR1 and CDR2 sequences are SGDLS and YYNGEE. This CDR3 is 14 amino acids long. The V and J ends lost 0 bases and 8 bases respectively, with 13 bases between them. For the CDR3, the DNA is TGTGCCAGCAGCGTAGGGGAACACAGATCTACGCAGTATTTT. The encoded protein is CASSVGEHRSTQYF.

The rearrangement uses TRBV7-2 and TRBJ2-5; perhaps TRBD2 as D (6 bases). The CDR3 consists of 14 residues. The germline V gene encodes CDR1 SGHTA and CDR2 FQGNSA. The germline V and J ends were trimmed by 5 bases and 1 base, with 11 bases remaining between them. DNA for the CDR3: TGTGCCAGCAGCCAGACTAGAACCCAAGAGACCCAGTACTTC. Amino acid sequence: CASSQTRTQETQYF.

This chain joins TRBV7-2 and TRBJ2-3; TRBD2 matches 8 bases. This CDR3 region has 18 residues. Germline V gene lookup returns CDR1 SGHTA and CDR2 FQGNSA. The ends lost 5 bases at V and 2 bases at J; junction bases unmatched: 15. CDR3 loop: CASSPHRASGGPTDTQYF. Written as DNA, the CDR3 is TGTGCCAGCAGCCCACATCGAGCCAGCGGGGGCCCCACAGATACGCAGTATTTT.

CDR3 sequence reads: CASSQGTGDLEKLFF. DNA of the CDR3: TGTGCCAGCAGCCAAGGAACAGGTGATCTAGAAAAACTGTTTTTT. The gene calls are TRBV4-2 and TRBJ1-4; TRBD1 might be the D (5 bases). There are 15 residues in the CDR3. Germline loops: CDR1 LGHNA, CDR2 YNFKEQ. V was shortened by 1 base and J by 8 bases, with 14 bases between the two germline ends.

This clone was detected once. This rearrangement joins TRBV7-6 to TRBJ2-5; D unclear. The germline CDR1 and CDR2 sequences are SGHVS and FNYEAQ. V lost 1 base to trimming and J lost 5 bases, with 11 bases between them. The length of the CDR3 is 14 residues. The CDR3 DNA sequence: TGTGCCAGCAGCTTAGAAGGTAGCTTTGAGACCCAGTACTTC. Translation: CASSLEGSFETQYF.

V usage is TRBV9 and J usage is TRBJ2-5; 8 nucleotides match TRBD2. J gave up 2 bases and V 0 bases, and 6 bases lay outside the gene matches. Germline values: CDR1 SGDLS, CDR2 YYNGEE. The length of the CDR3 is 16 residues. CDR3 amino acids: CASSVVNSGDQETQYF. The CDR3 DNA reads as TGTGCCAGCAGCGTAGTTAATAGCGGGGATCAAGAGACCCAGTACTTC. Combining the CDR3 with reference TRBV9 and TRBJ2-5 gives the whole variable domain DSGVTQTPKHLITATGQRVTLRCSPRSGDLSVYWYQQSLDQGLQFLIQYYNGEERAKGNILERFSAQQFPDLHSELNLSSLELGDSALYFCASSVVNSGDQETQYFGPGTRLLVL.

This clone appeared a single time. The chain uses TRBV15 and TRBJ1-5; D call uncertain. Trimming removed 0 bases from V and 7 bases from J, with 10 bases in between. The germline V gene has CDR1 LNHNV and CDR2 YYDKDF (reference sequence). This CDR3 is built from 14 residues. The CDR3 spells CATSRDIVGQPQHF. CDR3 sequence (DNA): TGTGCCACCAGCAGAGATATCGTAGGGCAGCCCCAGCATTTT.

This chain uses TRBV14 with TRBJ1-1; TRBD1 matches at 8 bases. The V gene end was trimmed by 0 bases and the J gene end by 5 bases; junction bases not matched to a gene: 5. Germline CDR1 is SGHDN and CDR2 is FVKESK. CDR3 length: 15 residues. Written as DNA, the CDR3 is TGTGCCAGCAGCCAAGAGGGCGGGACAGGTACTGAAGCTTTCTTT. It yields the protein CASSQEGGTGTEAFF.

The CDR3: CASSEGESYEQYF. CDR3 sequence (DNA): TGTGCCAGCAGCGAGGGGGAGTCCTACGAGCAGTACTTC. The chain joins TRBV9 to TRBJ2-7, with a weak D call TRBD1 (6 bases). The CDR3 totals 13 residues. V lost 3 bases, J lost 1 base, and 8 bases lay in between. Germline values: CDR1 SGDLS, CDR2 YYNGEE.

The chain employs TRBV7-2 and TRBJ1-1, with D tentatively TRBD1 (5 bases). Germline loops: CDR1 SGHTA, CDR2 FQGNSA. Trimming took off 1 base at V and 1 base at J, with 16 bases between the two ends. The CDR3 totals 17 residues. This CDR3 is CASSLGGKLLGNTEAFF. The CDR3 bases are TGTGCCAGCAGCTTAGGGGGCAAGCTCCTCGGGAACACTGAAGCTTTCTTT.

The table lists this clone with a count of one. V gene TRBV6-6 combines with J gene TRBJ1-2; D perhaps matches TRBD1 (6 bases). The CDR3 has 16 amino acids. Germline values: CDR1 MNHNY, CDR2 SVGAGI (reference sequence). Trimming removed 4 bases from V and 1 base from J, with 16 bases in between. The CDR3 spells CASSSMGAVFNYGYTF. CDR3 nucleotides: TGTGCCAGCAGTTCCATGGGGGCGGTTTTTAACTATGGCTACACCTTC.

V is TRBV27 and J is TRBJ1-2; D gene unclear. The CDR3 length is 12 residues. With 2 bases removed from V and 10 bases from J, the gap between germline ends came to 11 bases. Germline V gives CDR1 MNHEY, CDR2 SMNVEV (reference sequence). The CDR3 sequence is CASSLTGVHYTF. The CDR3 bases are TGTGCCAGCAGTTTAACTGGGGTGCACTACACCTTC.

This sequence joins TRBV5-6 and TRBJ1-2; 9 positions agree with TRBD1. Germline loops: CDR1 SGHDT, CDR2 YYEEEE. J was trimmed by 4 bases and V by 3 bases; bases with no gene match: 7. This CDR3 comprises 15 residues. The CDR3 reads CASSWGGQGSYGYTF. As DNA, the CDR3 is TGTGCCAGCAGCTGGGGTGGACAGGGGAGCTATGGCTACACCTTC.